The next 18 T cell receptor beta chains were all read from a single sample in a study of identifying expanded T cells in peripheral blood. Only in-frame clones appear in the TCRdb table, and some are missing; sequencing was by immunoSEQ multiplex PCR. The data hold about 81,000 clones, with 84% observed a single time. Sequenced: blood. These receptors were obtained from a person aged 18 to 75 in good health.

This chain joins TRBV11-2 and TRBJ1-5; D is perhaps TRBD1 (5 bases). V gave up 5 bases and J gave up 8 bases, with 16 bases separating them. Germline V CDR1 and CDR2: SGHAT, FQNNGV. The CDR3 sequence is 14 residues long. The CDR3 DNA follows: TGTGCCAGCAGCCTAAACGGGGCCGTGAAGCCCCAGCATTTT. It yields the protein CASSLNGAVKPQHF.

CDR3 nucleotide sequence: TGTGCCAGCAGTTTGGGGACAGGGGGCTACATCCTTGAAGCTTTCTTT. Its protein product is CASSLGTGGYILEAFF. The V gene is TRBV28, the J gene TRBJ1-1; 12 bases agree with TRBD1. Germline CDR1 is MDHEN and CDR2 is SYDVKM. This CDR3 is built from 16 residues. The junction had 9 bases not matched to a gene; V was cut back by 3 bases and J by 7 bases.

The chain couples TRBV28 to TRBJ2-7, with 10 bases identical to TRBD1. This CDR3 region has 16 residues. From germline, CDR1 is MDHEN and CDR2 SYDVKM. V lost 2 bases and J lost 6; bases outside the gene matches: 10. The CDR3 spells CASSLAPRTGGIEQYF. The CDR3 DNA reads TGTGCCAGCAGTTTAGCGCCTCGGACAGGGGGAATCGAGCAGTACTTC.

This clone was counted a single time. The V call is TRBV4-3, the J call TRBJ2-1; 7 positions agree with TRBD1. In germline, CDR1 is LGHNA, CDR2 YSLEER. The V segment lost 3 bases and the J segment 0 bases; nucleotides outside the gene matches: 8. The CDR3 length is 17 residues. The CDR3 sequence is CASSHFIGTASYNEQFF. CDR3 nucleotide sequence: TGCGCCAGCAGCCATTTTATTGGGACAGCCTCCTACAATGAGCAGTTCTTC.

Notes on this clone: Different DNA sequences within this sample yield the same CDR3. The chain has TRBV7-2 and TRBJ1-2; 7 bases agree with TRBD1. Trimming took 5 bases from V and 2 from J; bases not matched to a gene: 5. Germline-derived CDR1 and CDR2 are SGHTA and FQGNSA. The CDR3 is 14 amino acids. The CDR3, as DNA: TGTGCCAGCAGCCCCGGGACAGTCAACTATGGCTACACCTTC. Encoded protein: CASSPGTVNYGYTF.

The chain couples TRBV21-1 to TRBJ1-1; the tabulated D call, TRBD1, remains unverified against the DNA. TRBV21-1 is recorded as a pseudogene. This CDR3 has 16 amino acids. The CDR3: CASSIAGLLMNTEAFF. The CDR3 DNA reads as TGTGCCAGCAGCATCGCAGGGCTCCTTATGAACACTGAAGCTTTCTTT.

This clone was seen only once. The chain employs TRBV5-6 and TRBJ1-1; 7 bases fit TRBD1. V trimming: 2 bases; J trimming: 0 bases; junction bases outside the gene matches: 10. Germline CDR1 reads SGHDT; CDR2 reads YYEEEE. The CDR3 totals 17 residues. The CDR3 region has the DNA TGTGCCAGCAGCTTAGGGGACAGTCGGGTTCTGAACACTGAAGCTTTCTTT. It is translated as CASSLGDSRVLNTEAFF.

The gene calls are TRBV5-6 and TRBJ2-7; D remains ambiguous. The V and J ends lost 4 bases and 0 bases respectively, with 11 bases between them. There are 14 residues in the CDR3. Germline V gene sequence: CDR1 SGHDT, CDR2 YYEEEE. The CDR3 DNA sequence: TGTGCCAGCAGCACACCCATGGACTCCTACGAGCAGTACTTC. Translating gives CASSTPMDSYEQYF.

The chain has TRBV5-5 and TRBJ1-5; 8 bases line up with TRBD1. The V segment lost 0 bases and the J segment 2 bases; nucleotides outside the gene matches: 4. Germline assignment: CDR1 SGHKS and CDR2 YYEKEE (reference sequence). The length of the CDR3 is 16 residues. The CDR3 loop reads CASSLEQGVGNQPQHF. DNA of the CDR3: TGTGCCAGCAGCTTGGAACAGGGGGTTGGCAATCAGCCCCAGCATTTT.

This clone appeared a few times. The chain couples TRBV4-2 to TRBJ2-3; perhaps D is TRBD1 or TRBD2 (6 bases each). V lost 0 bases and J lost 2, with 12 bases in between. This CDR3 is built from 16 residues. The germline V gene encodes CDR1 LGHNA and CDR2 YNFKEQ. Written as DNA, the CDR3 is TGTGCCAGCAGCCAAGATACCGGGGGACACACAGATACGCAGTATTTT. This translates into CASSQDTGGHTDTQYF.

V is TRBV15 and J is TRBJ2-7; D perhaps matches TRBD2 (5 bases). Germline lookup yields CDR1 LNHNV and CDR2 YYDKDF (reference sequence). The CDR3 length is 13 residues. Trimming removed 2 bases from V and 2 bases from J, with 7 bases in between. In DNA, the CDR3 is TGTGCCACCAGCAGATCCGGGGCCTACGAGCAGTACTTC. Protein: CATSRSGAYEQYF.

This chain connects TRBV4-2 to TRBJ2-7; 7 nucleotides agree with TRBD2. The CDR3 covers 17 residues. The ends lost 3 bases at V and 5 bases at J; junction bases unmatched: 16. Germline lookup yields CDR1 LGHNA and CDR2 YNFKEQ. As DNA, the CDR3 is TGTGCCAGCAGCCAGCATCCTCTCGGGACTATGGTAGACGAGCAGTACTTC. Encoded protein: CASSQHPLGTMVDEQYF.

This clone was observed a handful of times. Other DNA sequences in this sample translate to the same CDR3. The chain has TRBV29-1 and TRBJ2-3, with a tentative D call TRBD1 (7 bases). This CDR3 has 13 residues. The V end was cut by 4 bases, the J end by 3 bases, with 11 bases between. The germline V gene encodes CDR1 SQVTM and CDR2 ANQGSEA. Here the CDR3 reads CSVAQGGTDTQYF. The CDR3 region has the DNA TGCAGCGTTGCGCAGGGGGGAACAGATACGCAGTATTTT.

In this sample, this clone turned up a few times. The V and J genes are TRBV7-2 and TRBJ2-2; weak D call: TRBD1 (6 bases). V was trimmed by 7 bases and J by 2 bases, leaving 14 bases between them. CDR1 and CDR2 (germline): SGHTA, FQGNSA. CDR3 length equals 15 residues. The CDR3 DNA sequence: TGTGCCAGCAACCTACAGGGCGTTAACACCGGGGAGCTGTTTTTT. This translates into CASNLQGVNTGELFF.

This clone came up once. V and J are TRBV30 and TRBJ1-2, with D unclear. Trimming shortened V by 4 bases and J by 2 bases, and 23 bases separated the two germline ends. There are 17 residues in the CDR3. Germline values: CDR1 GTSNPN, CDR2 SVGIG (reference sequence). CDR3 nucleotides: TGTGCCTGGACCCTGGCCTCGGGAGAACAGACCAACTATGGCTACACCTTC. This sequence encodes CAWTLASGEQTNYGYTF. The whole variable domain, filled in from reference TRBV30 and TRBJ1-2, reads SQTIHQWPATLVQPVGSPLSLECTVEGTSNPNLYWYRQAAGRGLQLLFYSVGIGQISSEVPQNLSASRPQDRQFILSSKKLLLSDSGFYLCAWTLASGEQTNYGYTFGSGTRLTVV.

The rearrangement joins TRBV2 to TRBJ2-4, with TRBD2 identical over 11 bases. Germline lookup yields CDR1 SNHLY and CDR2 FYNNEI. The ends lost 4 bases at V and 3 bases at J; junction bases unmatched: 8. CDR3 length: 17 amino acids. CDR3 coding DNA: TGTGCCAGCAGTGGTAGCGGGAGGGCTATGGACAAAAACATTCAGTACTTC. Its translation: CASSGSGRAMDKNIQYF.

V usage is TRBV14 and J usage is TRBJ1-1; no clear D. This CDR3 spans 12 amino acids. V dropped 8 bases and J dropped 10 bases, with 17 bases sitting between them. From germline, CDR1 is SGHDN and CDR2 FVKESK. The CDR3 nucleotides are TGTGCCAGCCTTGGTTGGAAGGGCCCAGCTTTCTTT. Protein sequence: CASLGWKGPAFF.

The chain employs TRBV9 and TRBJ1-5; tentatively, D is TRBD1 (5 bases). Per germline, CDR1 SGDLS and CDR2 YYNGEE. CDR3 length: 15 residues. The V and J ends lost 0 bases and 1 base respectively, with 8 bases between them. CDR3 sequence: CASSVGGTSNQPQHF. As DNA, the CDR3 is TGTGCCAGCAGCGTAGGAGGGACCAGCAATCAGCCCCAGCATTTT.